This T cell receptor beta chain was documented in a study of T cells after yellow fever vaccination. Study as a whole: Those fractions that held only low numbers of cells were prepared using the SMART-Seq v4 Ultra Low Input RNA kit.

This clonotype was seen a handful of times. Germline V gene data show CDR1 as SGDLS and CDR2 as YYNGEE. V was clipped by 2 bases and J by 4 bases; unmatched bases: 3. This CDR3 has 14 amino acids. TCR cDNA, made by 5'RACE template switching, carried an added universal primer site and UMIs. TCRdb processed the 5' RACE reads anew with MiXCR; each CDR3 protein has one entry. This table holds around 350,000 distinct CDR3 sequences, around 10% found once. The clonotype originates from a man between 18 and 35 years old who received the YFV17D yellow fever vaccine. Source: PBMCs, taken on the day of the first yellow fever vaccination. This chain connects TRBV9 to TRBJ2-1; 7 bases are shared with TRBD2. CDR3 in DNA: TGTGCCAGCAGCGTGACTAGCAAATACAATGAGCAGTTCTTC. It translates to CASSVTSKYNEQFF.